These 6 T cell receptor beta chains share one sample of origin, sequenced in a study of early T cells in non-severe SARS-CoV-2 infection. One entry per CDR3 protein, called by TCRdb with MiXCR from the 5' RACE reads. The sample shows tens of thousands of distinct CDR3 sequences, around 8.9% of them seen only once. Material: whole blood. All receptors derive from an adult who was a healthcare worker with PCR-confirmed SARS-CoV-2 infection or an uninfected control (not recorded which).

This clonotype was recorded at least ten times. The genes are TRBV4-1 and TRBJ1-1; no firm D call. CDR1 and CDR2 (germline): MGHRA, YSYEKL. The CDR3 contains 16 residues. Trimming left V 4 bases short and J 7 bases short, with 22 bases between. CDR3 amino acids: CASSLLLLGPRNEAFF. For the CDR3, the DNA is TGCGCCAGCAGCCTTTTATTACTCGGGCCGCGGAATGAAGCTTTCTTT.

CDR3 nucleotides: TGTGCCAGCAGTCCGGGGGCAGGGATCGGCACTGAAGCTTTCTTT. Protein product: CASSPGAGIGTEAFF. V gene TRBV12-3 or TRBV12-4 combines with J gene TRBJ1-1, with a weak D call TRBD1 (6 bases). The CDR3 runs 15 residues. Trimming took 5 bases from V and 4 from J, leaving 17 bases between them.

The sample holds a few counts of this clonotype. The genes are TRBV6-5 and TRBJ1-2; D is perhaps TRBD1 (5 bases). This CDR3 is 16 amino acids long. The germline CDR1 and CDR2 sequences are MNHEY and SVGAGI. V lost 7 bases and J 3 bases, leaving 21 bases between the germline ends. CDR3 in amino acids: CASTYKLSGGDYGYTF. Here the CDR3 DNA reads TGTGCCAGCACCTATAAACTTTCGGGAGGGGACTATGGCTACACCTTC.

At least ten counts were recorded for this clonotype. The genes are TRBV7-8 and TRBJ1-2, with D perhaps matching TRBD1 (6 bases). The CDR3 has 14 amino acids. V was trimmed by 1 base and J by 7 bases, leaving 13 bases between them. The germline V gene encodes CDR1 SGHVS and CDR2 FQNEAQ. CDR3 residues: CASSLEQGTAGYTF. DNA for the CDR3: TGTGCCAGCAGCTTAGAGCAGGGGACGGCTGGCTACACCTTC.

The chain joins TRBV5-1 to TRBJ2-7; possible D gene TRBD2, 6 bases. The germline CDR1 and CDR2 sequences are SGHRS and YFSETQ. The V gene lost 3 bases and the J gene lost 6 bases, with 7 bases spanning the gap. CDR3 length: 11 amino acids. CDR3 residues: CASSWGVEQYF. The CDR3 DNA is TGCGCCAGCAGCTGGGGGGTCGAGCAGTACTTC.

This clonotype was detected ten times or more. For the CDR3, the DNA is TGTGCCAGCAAAATTAACAGGGGATATACTGAAGCTTTCTTT. Translated, it gives CASKINRGYTEAFF. The V gene is TRBV7-2, the J gene TRBJ1-1; the match to TRBD1 covers 7 bases. J gave up 5 bases and V 7 bases, and 10 bases lay outside the gene matches. The germline CDR1 and CDR2 sequences are SGHTA and FQGNSA. The CDR3 is 14 residues long. The full variable domain, in which reference TRBV7-2 and TRBJ1-1 provide the parts outside the CDR3, is GAGVSQSPSNKVTEKGKDVELRCDPISGHTALYWYRQSLGQGLEFLIYFQGNSAPDKSGLPSDRFSAERTGGSVSTLTIQRTQQEDSAVYLCASKINRGYTEAFFGQGTRLTVV.